This T cell receptor (beta chain) was identified during a study of metastatic and nonmetastatic thyroid tumors. For the study at large: Peripheral blood and tumor or nodule samples from malignant and benign thyroid patients were compared. Broader study findings: Malignant thyroid tumors reportedly exceeded benign nodules significantly in TCR beta diversity, with the difference appearing in blood and tumor.

Patients were all untreated before their thyroid surgery. Trimming removed 6 bases from V and 8 bases from J; junction bases left unmatched: 14. The CDR3 is 15 residues long. Germline V gene data show CDR1 as DFQATT and CDR2 as SNEGSKA (reference sequence). Per the original methods: The distant-metastasis classifier for papillary thyroid cancer was built from CDR3 differences across clinicopathological groups. TCRdb reprocessed the PCR reads via MiXCR. V and J calls and clone size were set by TCRdb, not the authors. The sample lists about 21,000 clones; roughly 20% were seen once. This clone has at least ten counts. Its antigen is unidentified.

This receptor was taken from a male donor with papillary thyroid cancer or a benign thyroid nodule (not recorded which). Some clones in this sample may be carry-over from other donors' samples. The sequenced material came from tumor tissue. V is TRBV20-1 and J is TRBJ2-1; the match to TRBD2 covers 9 bases. CDR3 sequence reads: CSAPILAGGPHEQFF. The CDR3, as DNA: TGCAGTGCCCCCATTCTGGCGGGAGGGCCACATGAGCAGTTCTTC.